The rows below give T cell receptor beta chains drawn from one sample of a study of blood T cell repertoires in COVID-19. Measured with immunoSEQ multiplex PCR; TCRdb has only the in-frame clones, and not every one. The repertoire holds more than 150,000 clones, 70% to 90% seen once, with almost 1% in the top ten. Sequencing was done on a sample of peripheral blood. These receptors originate from a man younger than 35 with acute or convalescent COVID-19. The CDR3 runs from the conserved cysteine through the conserved F or W. D genes are given only for firm matches. Expanded clones are given a class, and other clones once, few, many or no size at all.

cdr3_aa: CASIIDGRGSYEQYF; cdr3_nt: TGTGCCAGCATAATCGACGGCCGGGGCTCCTACGAGCAGTACTTC; d_call: -; j_call: TRBJ2-7; clone_size: -; v_call: TRBV6-6
cdr3_aa: CAIKGQGASYGYTF; cdr3_nt: TGTGCCATCAAGGGACAGGGGGCGTCATATGGCTACACCTTC; d_call: TRBD1; j_call: TRBJ1-2; clone_size: -; v_call: TRBV10-3
cdr3_aa: CAWSGFGRGWGTEAFF; cdr3_nt: TGTGCCTGGAGTGGTTTTGGGCGGGGTTGGGGCACTGAAGCTTTCTTT; d_call: -; j_call: TRBJ1-1; clone_size: -; v_call: TRBV30
cdr3_aa: CASRGSRGSTNEKLFF; cdr3_nt: TGTGCCAGCAGAGGAAGCCGGGGTTCAACTAATGAAAAACTGTTTTTT; d_call: -; j_call: TRBJ1-4; clone_size: -; v_call: TRBV19
cdr3_aa: CASSQSVGQISGNTIYF; cdr3_nt: TGCGCCAGCAGCCAATCCGTCGGACAGATCTCTGGAAACACCATATATTTT; d_call: -; j_call: TRBJ1-3; clone_size: -; v_call: TRBV4-1
cdr3_aa: CASTLWGVEAFF; cdr3_nt: TGTGCCAGCACCCTGTGGGGGGTTGAAGCTTTCTTT; d_call: -; j_call: TRBJ1-1; clone_size: -; v_call: TRBV27
cdr3_aa: CSVARSTGASKAFF; cdr3_nt: TGCAGCGTTGCACGGTCGACAGGGGCGAGCAAAGCTTTCTTT; d_call: TRBD1; j_call: TRBJ1-1; clone_size: -; v_call: TRBV29-1
cdr3_aa: CASSLEQGTGETQYF; cdr3_nt: TGTGCCAGCAGCTTGGAACAGGGGACGGGGGAGACCCAGTACTTC; d_call: TRBD1; j_call: TRBJ2-5; clone_size: -; v_call: TRBV7-6
cdr3_aa: CASSLSSSYTGELFF; cdr3_nt: TGTGCCAGCAGCTTGTCATCTAGCTACACCGGGGAGCTGTTTTTT; d_call: -; j_call: TRBJ2-2; clone_size: -; v_call: TRBV5-6
cdr3_aa: CASSNRDREGFNYGYTF; cdr3_nt: TGTGCCAGCAGCAACCGGGACAGGGAAGGGTTTAACTATGGCTACACCTTC; d_call: TRBD1; j_call: TRBJ1-2; clone_size: -; v_call: TRBV7-8
cdr3_aa: CASSPGTGKIGELFF; cdr3_nt: TGTGCCAGCAGCCCCGGGACAGGGAAAATCGGGGAGCTGTTTTTT; d_call: TRBD1; j_call: TRBJ2-2; clone_size: once; v_call: TRBV25-1
cdr3_aa: CASSLWLEAQYF; cdr3_nt: TGTGCCAGCAGTCTTTGGTTGGAGGCCCAGTACTTC; d_call: -; j_call: TRBJ2-5; clone_size: once; v_call: TRBV12-3/TRBV12-4
cdr3_aa: CASSRTGWPNTEAFF; cdr3_nt: TGCGCCAGCAGTCGGACAGGGTGGCCGAACACTGAAGCTTTCTTT; d_call: TRBD1; j_call: TRBJ1-1; clone_size: many; v_call: TRBV10-1
cdr3_aa: CASSIVWANANTGELFF; cdr3_nt: TGTGCCAGTAGTATAGTATGGGCAAACGCGAACACCGGGGAGCTGTTTTTT; d_call: -; j_call: TRBJ2-2; clone_size: -; v_call: TRBV19
cdr3_aa: CASSRSGTGFQHEQYF; cdr3_nt: TGTGCCAGCAGCAGATCCGGGACAGGTTTTCAGCACGAGCAGTACTTC; d_call: TRBD1; j_call: TRBJ2-7; clone_size: -; v_call: TRBV14
cdr3_aa: CASSLVGVPQPQHF; cdr3_nt: TGTGCCAGCAGCTTAGTCGGGGTTCCCCAGCCCCAGCATTTT; d_call: -; j_call: TRBJ1-5; clone_size: few; v_call: TRBV7-9
cdr3_aa: CASSFLSNQPQHF; cdr3_nt: TGTGCCAGCAGTTTTCTTAGCAATCAGCCCCAGCATTTT; d_call: -; j_call: TRBJ1-5; clone_size: -; v_call: TRBV27
cdr3_aa: CAWSVSGTLTDTQYF; cdr3_nt: TGTGCCTGGAGTGTATCAGGTACACTCACAGATACGCAGTATTTT; d_call: -; j_call: TRBJ2-3; clone_size: -; v_call: TRBV30
cdr3_aa: CASSLSGQLNEQFF; cdr3_nt: TGTGCCAGCAGTTTATCCGGACAGCTCAATGAGCAGTTCTTC; d_call: -; j_call: TRBJ2-1; clone_size: -; v_call: TRBV27
cdr3_aa: CAISELTENTEAFF; cdr3_nt: TGTGCCATCAGTGAGCTGACAGAGAACACTGAAGCTTTCTTT; d_call: -; j_call: TRBJ1-1; clone_size: -; v_call: TRBV10-3
cdr3_aa: CASSEHSLIAKNIQYF; cdr3_nt: TGCGCCAGCAGTGAGCACAGCCTGATAGCCAAAAACATTCAGTACTTC; d_call: -; j_call: TRBJ2-4; clone_size: -; v_call: TRBV10-1
cdr3_aa: CASSKDSQETQYF; cdr3_nt: TGTGCCAGCAGCAAGGACAGCCAAGAGACCCAGTACTTC; d_call: -; j_call: TRBJ2-5; clone_size: -; v_call: TRBV9
cdr3_aa: CASSVAGGDGYTF; cdr3_nt: TGTGCCAGCAGCGTAGCGGGGGGGGACGGCTACACCTTC; d_call: -; j_call: TRBJ1-2; clone_size: once; v_call: TRBV9
cdr3_aa: CASSLANPGGGGYTF; cdr3_nt: TGTGCCAGCAGCTTAGCCAATCCAGGGGGCGGCGGCTACACCTTC; d_call: TRBD1; j_call: TRBJ1-2; clone_size: -; v_call: TRBV7-9
cdr3_aa: CASGGINPAYNEQFF; cdr3_nt: TGTGCCAGCGGCGGCATCAACCCCGCCTACAATGAGCAGTTCTTC; d_call: -; j_call: TRBJ2-1; clone_size: -; v_call: TRBV7-9
cdr3_aa: CSASPGTGRFSTEAFF; cdr3_nt: TGCAGTGCTAGTCCCGGGACAGGGCGTTTTAGCACTGAAGCTTTCTTT; d_call: TRBD1; j_call: TRBJ1-1; clone_size: once; v_call: TRBV20-1
cdr3_aa: CASSESQGLPGELFF; cdr3_nt: TGTGCCAGCAGCGAATCACAGGGGCTACCCGGGGAGCTGTTTTTT; d_call: TRBD1; j_call: TRBJ2-2; clone_size: -; v_call: TRBV9
cdr3_aa: CASSLWGQTEKLFF; cdr3_nt: TGTGCCAGCAGCTTATGGGGACAGACCGAAAAACTGTTTTTT; d_call: TRBD1; j_call: TRBJ1-4; clone_size: once; v_call: TRBV5-6
cdr3_aa: CASSYGGQGYEQYF; cdr3_nt: TGTGCCAGCAGCTATGGTGGGCAGGGCTACGAGCAGTACTTC; d_call: -; j_call: TRBJ2-7; clone_size: -; v_call: TRBV5-5
cdr3_aa: CASSQQGSSYEQYF; cdr3_nt: TGTGCCAGCAGCCAACAGGGGAGCTCCTACGAGCAGTACTTC; d_call: -; j_call: TRBJ2-7; clone_size: few; v_call: TRBV4-2
cdr3_aa: CASSIGYNEQFF; cdr3_nt: TGTGCCAGTAGTATCGGCTACAATGAGCAGTTCTTC; d_call: -; j_call: TRBJ2-1; clone_size: -; v_call: TRBV19
cdr3_aa: CAWQRDSGNTIYF; cdr3_nt: TGTGCCTGGCAGAGGGACTCTGGAAACACCATATATTTT; d_call: -; j_call: TRBJ1-3; clone_size: -; v_call: TRBV30
cdr3_aa: CASSRGLADEQFF; cdr3_nt: TGTGCCAGTAGTAGGGGGCTTGCTGATGAGCAGTTCTTC; d_call: -; j_call: TRBJ2-1; clone_size: -; v_call: TRBV19
cdr3_aa: CASSGGGLAGARETQYF; cdr3_nt: TGTGCCAGCAGTGGGGGTGGACTAGCGGGCGCGCGAGAGACCCAGTACTTC; d_call: TRBD2; j_call: TRBJ2-5; clone_size: -; v_call: TRBV6-1
cdr3_aa: CASSPLAGSQETQYF; cdr3_nt: TGTGCCAGCAGCCCACTAGCGGGGTCCCAGGAGACCCAGTACTTC; d_call: TRBD2; j_call: TRBJ2-5; clone_size: -; v_call: TRBV7-3
cdr3_aa: CASSPGGWADTQYF; cdr3_nt: TGTGCCAGCAGTCCAGGGGGCTGGGCAGATACGCAGTATTTT; d_call: TRBD1; j_call: TRBJ2-3; clone_size: -; v_call: TRBV6-2/TRBV6-3
cdr3_aa: CASSLVLVIDTQYF; cdr3_nt: TGTGCCAGCAGCTTAGTACTCGTTATAGATACGCAGTATTTT; d_call: -; j_call: TRBJ2-3; clone_size: -; v_call: TRBV11-2
cdr3_aa: CATRVRCKRQGVYEQYF; cdr3_nt: TGTGCCACCAGGGTTCGGTGTAAAAGACAGGGGGTCTACGAGCAGTACTTC; d_call: TRBD1; j_call: TRBJ2-7; clone_size: -; v_call: TRBV24-1
cdr3_aa: CASSVGPTREETQYF; cdr3_nt: TGTGCCAGCAGCGTAGGCCCGACTAGAGAAGAGACCCAGTACTTC; d_call: -; j_call: TRBJ2-5; clone_size: -; v_call: TRBV9
cdr3_aa: CASSLYGQGLDTQYF; cdr3_nt: TGTGCCAGCAGCTTATACGGGCAGGGCCTGGATACGCAGTATTTT; d_call: -; j_call: TRBJ2-3; clone_size: -; v_call: TRBV7-3
cdr3_aa: CASKNRGRALAGELFF; cdr3_nt: TGTGCCAGCAAAAACAGGGGGCGGGCTTTGGCCGGGGAGCTGTTTTTT; d_call: TRBD1; j_call: TRBJ2-2; clone_size: once; v_call: TRBV27
cdr3_aa: CASSQRTGDNYGYTF; cdr3_nt: TGCGCCAGCAGCCAGAGGACAGGAGACAATTATGGCTACACCTTC; d_call: TRBD1; j_call: TRBJ1-2; clone_size: -; v_call: TRBV4-1
cdr3_aa: CASRGGRVVQETQYF; cdr3_nt: TGTGCCAGCAGGGGTGGGAGGGTGGTACAAGAGACCCAGTACTTC; d_call: TRBD2; j_call: TRBJ2-5; clone_size: -; v_call: TRBV6-5
cdr3_aa: CASSLSRTSGGHQETQYF; cdr3_nt: TGTGCCAGCAGCTTAAGTAGGACTAGCGGGGGGCACCAAGAGACCCAGTACTTC; d_call: TRBD2; j_call: TRBJ2-5; clone_size: -; v_call: TRBV7-9
cdr3_aa: CASSENGLAGLNTGELFF; cdr3_nt: TGTGCCAGCAGCGAAAACGGGCTAGCGGGGTTGAACACCGGGGAGCTGTTTTTT; d_call: TRBD2; j_call: TRBJ2-2; clone_size: -; v_call: TRBV3-1/TRBV3-2
cdr3_aa: CASSPQGYNSPLHF; cdr3_nt: TGTGCCAGCAGCCCACAGGGCTATAATTCACCCCTCCACTTT; d_call: -; j_call: TRBJ1-6; clone_size: -; v_call: TRBV6-5
cdr3_aa: CATLRTGLNYGYTF; cdr3_nt: TGTGCCACCCTTAGGACAGGGCTTAACTATGGCTACACCTTC; d_call: TRBD1; j_call: TRBJ1-2; clone_size: -; v_call: TRBV19
cdr3_aa: CASSLRGSMNTEAFF; cdr3_nt: TGTGCCAGCAGTTTAAGGGGCAGCATGAACACTGAAGCTTTCTTT; d_call: -; j_call: TRBJ1-1; clone_size: -; v_call: TRBV28
cdr3_aa: CASSYGQGLSGNTIYF; cdr3_nt: TGTGCCAGCAGTTATGGGCAGGGACTCTCTGGAAACACCATATATTTT; d_call: -; j_call: TRBJ1-3; clone_size: -; v_call: TRBV6-5
cdr3_aa: CASSFGTGDNYGYTF; cdr3_nt: TGTGCCAGCAGTTTCGGGACAGGGGACAACTATGGCTACACCTTC; d_call: TRBD1; j_call: TRBJ1-2; clone_size: once; v_call: TRBV28
cdr3_aa: CASSYSQFNQPQHF; cdr3_nt: TGTGCCAGCAGTTACAGTCAGTTCAATCAGCCCCAGCATTTT; d_call: -; j_call: TRBJ1-5; clone_size: -; v_call: TRBV6-6
cdr3_aa: CAIGPGQRDGYTF; cdr3_nt: TGTGCCATCGGACCGGGACAGAGAGATGGCTACACCTTC; d_call: TRBD1; j_call: TRBJ1-2; clone_size: once; v_call: TRBV10-3
cdr3_aa: CASSIGGVETQYF; cdr3_nt: TGTGCCAGTAGTATCGGGGGAGTAGAGACCCAGTACTTC; d_call: -; j_call: TRBJ2-5; clone_size: -; v_call: TRBV19
cdr3_aa: CASSPNQGATNEKLFF; cdr3_nt: TGTGCCAGCTCCCCAAATCAGGGTGCAACTAATGAAAAACTGTTTTTT; d_call: -; j_call: TRBJ1-4; clone_size: few; v_call: TRBV18
cdr3_aa: CASSPPSGAFNNEQFF; cdr3_nt: TGTGCCAGCTCACCACCATCTGGGGCCTTCAACAATGAGCAGTTCTTC; d_call: -; j_call: TRBJ2-1; clone_size: -; v_call: TRBV18
cdr3_aa: CASSESPGLRTDTQYF; cdr3_nt: TGTGCCAGCAGTGAGTCTCCGGGACTCCGCACAGATACGCAGTATTTT; d_call: -; j_call: TRBJ2-3; clone_size: -; v_call: TRBV6-1
cdr3_aa: CASRKAGGTDTQYF; cdr3_nt: TGTGCCAGCAGGAAAGCGGGGGGCACAGATACGCAGTATTTT; d_call: TRBD2; j_call: TRBJ2-3; clone_size: -; v_call: TRBV7-3
cdr3_aa: CASSREIPGQGYEKLFF; cdr3_nt: TGTGCCAGCAGCCGCGAGATCCCGGGACAGGGCTATGAAAAACTGTTTTTT; d_call: TRBD1; j_call: TRBJ1-4; clone_size: -; v_call: TRBV7-2
cdr3_aa: CASSVEGRLYGYTF; cdr3_nt: TGTGCCAGCAGCGTAGAAGGCAGACTCTATGGCTACACCTTC; d_call: -; j_call: TRBJ1-2; clone_size: -; v_call: TRBV9
cdr3_aa: CASSLGRGGATDTQYF; cdr3_nt: TGTGCCAGCAGCTTAGGGCGCGGGGGGGCCACAGATACGCAGTATTTT; d_call: TRBD2; j_call: TRBJ2-3; clone_size: once; v_call: TRBV7-7